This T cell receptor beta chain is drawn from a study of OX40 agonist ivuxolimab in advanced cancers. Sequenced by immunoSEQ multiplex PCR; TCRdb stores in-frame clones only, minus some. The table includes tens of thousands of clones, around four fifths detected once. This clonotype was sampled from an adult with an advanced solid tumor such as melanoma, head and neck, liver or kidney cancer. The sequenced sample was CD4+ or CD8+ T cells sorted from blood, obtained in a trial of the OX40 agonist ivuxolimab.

The CDR3 sequence is CASSSGAQAFF. DNA for the CDR3: TGTGCCAGCAGTTCCGGGGCCCAAGCTTTCTTT. The V gene is TRBV27, the J gene TRBJ1-1, with D possibly TRBD1 on 5 matching bases. In germline, CDR1 is MNHEY, CDR2 SMNVEV (reference sequence). V lost 4 bases, J lost 9 bases, and 9 bases lay in between. There are 11 residues in the CDR3.